Below, 21 T cell receptor beta chains from the same sample are listed, as sequenced in a study of graft-versus-host responses after intestinal transplantation. Libraries were prepared by immunoSEQ multiplex PCR; TCRdb keeps only in-frame clonotypes and omits some of them. The profile covers 85,000 to 90,000 clones, with roughly 89% appearing a single time and about 0.3% taken by the ten largest. The antigens these receptors bind are not known. Sample: unstimulated CD4+ T cells sorted from spleen or lymph node cells, taken before intestinal transplant. The receptors were gathered from a human donor who received an intestinal transplant.

V and J are TRBV28 and TRBJ2-7, with D unresolved. This CDR3 is built from 14 residues. Germline lookup yields CDR1 MDHEN and CDR2 SYDVKM. Trimming stripped 6 bases from V and 7 bases from J, with 19 bases between. The DNA of the CDR3 is TGTGCCAGCAGCATTGACCCCAGGAGTCTGGAGCAGTACTTC. This sequence encodes CASSIDPRSLEQYF.

The chain joins TRBV19 to TRBJ1-5, with 11 bases aligning to TRBD1. The CDR3 loop spans 18 amino acids. V shed 5 bases and J 1 base; nucleotides not matched to a gene: 10. Germline CDR1 and CDR2: LNHDA and SQIVND (reference sequence). The CDR3 nucleotides are TGTGCCAGTAGTTATATTCCGGGACAGGGGGTGAGCAATCAGCCCCAGCATTTT. It specifies CASSYIPGQGVSNQPQHF.

V is TRBV27 and J is TRBJ1-2; D gene ambiguous. In germline, CDR1 is MNHEY, CDR2 SMNVEV (reference sequence). CDR3 size: 16 residues. V lost 7 bases to trimming and J lost 0 bases, with 18 bases between them. CDR3 nucleotides: TGTGCCAGCATGTTTACCGGGGTTCGAGCTAACTATGGCTACACCTTC. Translated: CASMFTGVRANYGYTF.

The rearrangement uses TRBV9 and TRBJ2-1, with a weak D call TRBD1 (6 bases). In germline, CDR1 is SGDLS, CDR2 YYNGEE. The V end lost 0 bases, the J end lost 8 bases, and 18 bases lay between the germline ends. This CDR3 is built from 16 residues. The CDR3 DNA follows: TGTGCCAGCAGCGTAGGTAGGGCAGGGGAGTATTATGAGCAGTTCTTC. Amino acid sequence: CASSVGRAGEYYEQFF.

The chain couples TRBV28 to TRBJ2-7; 9 bases line up with TRBD1. Trimming took 6 bases from V and 5 from J; bases not matched to a gene: 11. The germline CDR1 and CDR2 sequences are MDHEN and SYDVKM. This CDR3 is built from 15 residues. CDR3 bases: TGTGCCAGCAGGATGCCGGGACAGGGAGGCCACGAGCAGTACTTC. Translation: CASRMPGQGGHEQYF. Combining the CDR3 with reference TRBV28 and TRBJ2-7 gives the whole variable domain DVKVTQSSRYLVKRTGEKVFLECVQDMDHENMFWYRQDPGLGLRLIYFSYDVKMKEKGDIPEGYSVSREKKERFSLILESASTNQTSMYLCASRMPGQGGHEQYFGPGTRLTVT.

The J gene is TRBJ2-2, the V gene TRBV7-8; the D gene is possibly TRBD2 (5 bases). Trimming took off 0 bases at V and 7 bases at J, with 12 bases between the two ends. Germline CDR1 SGHVS, CDR2 FQNEAQ. The CDR3 is 15 residues long. The CDR3 sequence is CASSLALARGGELFF. The CDR3 DNA reads as TGTGCCAGCAGCTTAGCCCTCGCACGGGGCGGGGAGCTGTTTTTT.

The chain links TRBV5-5 to TRBJ2-1, with D tentatively TRBD2 (5 bases). The V gene lost 2 bases and the J gene lost 1 base, with 13 bases spanning the gap. The V gene's germline CDR1 is SGHKS and CDR2 YYEKEE (reference sequence). This CDR3 is built from 16 residues. CDR3 amino acids: CASSFSGGASYNEQFF. For the CDR3, the DNA is TGTGCCAGCAGCTTTTCTGGAGGCGCTTCCTACAATGAGCAGTTCTTC.

The chain couples TRBV5-4 to TRBJ2-1; 8 positions agree with TRBD1. The length of the CDR3 is 17 residues. The V gene's germline CDR1 is SGHNT and CDR2 YYREEE (reference sequence). The V and J ends lost 2 bases and 7 bases, in that order; junction bases with no gene match: 14. The CDR3 reads CASSLPAAGTGRNEQFF. CDR3 coding DNA: TGTGCCAGCAGCTTACCGGCAGCCGGGACAGGTAGAAATGAGCAGTTCTTC.

The chain couples TRBV5-1 to TRBJ2-1; the match to TRBD2 covers 10 bases. Germline V gene lookup returns CDR1 SGHRS and CDR2 YFSETQ. The length of the CDR3 is 18 residues. With 2 bases clipped from V and 4 bases from J, the junction kept 12 bases outside the gene matches. This CDR3 is CASSFPTRTSGIYNEQFF. CDR3 bases: TGCGCCAGCAGCTTTCCCACTCGAACTAGCGGGATATACAATGAGCAGTTCTTC.

This clone has just one count. V gene TRBV30 combines with J gene TRBJ2-3; D ambiguous. V gave up 5 bases and J gave up 2 bases, with 11 bases separating them. This CDR3 has 13 amino acids. CDR1 GTSNPN and CDR2 SVGIG come from the germline V gene (reference sequence). CDR3 amino acids: CAWGPRITDTQYF. CDR3 sequence (DNA): TGTGCCTGGGGGCCGCGGATCACAGATACGCAGTATTTT.

As regards this clone: The junction and the germline gene differ at one end; a read error may be behind it. The chain employs TRBV28 and TRBJ2-7, with 9 bases aligning to TRBD1. The length of the CDR3 is 16 residues. Per germline, CDR1 MDHEN and CDR2 SYDVKM. The CDR3 region has the DNA TGTGCCAGCAGTTTTGGTTTTGGCTTTCGACCGGGACAGGGTCACTTC. This encodes CASSFGFGFRPGQGHF.

The chain is built from TRBV19 and TRBJ1-5; 7 positions match TRBD1. The ends lost 6 bases at V and 9 bases at J; junction bases unmatched: 11. The germline V gene encodes CDR1 LNHDA and CDR2 SQIVND (reference sequence). The CDR3 has 14 amino acids. In DNA, the CDR3 is TGTGCCAGTAGAGAGACAGGGAAAGTGGTGCCCCAGCATTTT. Protein: CASRETGKVVPQHF.

The chain uses TRBV5-8 and TRBJ2-3, with D tentatively TRBD1 (6 bases). The CDR3 consists of 14 residues. The V gene lost 1 base and the J gene lost 0 bases, with 6 bases spanning the gap. Per the germline V gene, CDR1 is SGHTS and CDR2 is YDEGEE. The CDR3 DNA sequence: TGTGCCAGCAGCTTGCAGGGGAGCACAGATACGCAGTATTTT. It yields the protein CASSLQGSTDTQYF.

The rearrangement links TRBV11-2 to TRBJ2-5; the D gene is possibly TRBD2 (5 bases). Germline V gene sequence: CDR1 SGHAT, CDR2 FQNNGV. V was cut by 5 bases and J by 7 bases, with 14 bases left in between. This CDR3 has 13 residues. This CDR3 is CASSIPTAGTQYF. CDR3 sequence (DNA): TGTGCCAGCAGCATCCCGACCGCGGGGACCCAGTACTTC.

The V gene is TRBV6-5, the J gene TRBJ2-5; D not certain. CDR3 length equals 13 residues. V lost 5 bases to trimming and J lost 5 bases, with 12 bases between them. Per germline, CDR1 MNHEY and CDR2 SVGAGI. CDR3 amino acids: CASSDGLRETQYF. In nucleotides, the CDR3 is TGTGCCAGCAGTGACGGGTTAAGGGAGACCCAGTACTTC.

This clone occurred once. This rearrangement joins TRBV9 to TRBJ2-5; TRBD1 matches 9 bases. The J call may be in error: the DNA end matches TRBJ2-7 better. CDR1 is SGDLS, CDR2 YYNGEE, per germline. The CDR3 has 14 residues. The CDR3 region has the DNA TGTGCCAGCAGCGCCGGGACAGGGACCTACGAGCAGTACTTC. Protein product: CASSAGTGTYEQYF.

The rearrangement links TRBV5-1 to TRBJ2-7; D perhaps matches TRBD2 (5 bases). This CDR3 is built from 16 residues. V shed 1 base and J shed 3 bases, with 17 bases lying between them. Germline CDR1 SGHRS, CDR2 YFSETQ. CDR3: CASSLSYGPEVYEQYF. Written as DNA, the CDR3 is TGCGCCAGCAGCTTGTCATACGGCCCGGAGGTCTACGAGCAGTACTTC.

The chain couples TRBV27 to TRBJ2-1; 7 nucleotides agree with TRBD2. V dropped 8 bases and J dropped 4; count of bases not matched to a gene: 8. The CDR3 extends over 14 amino acids. In germline, CDR1 is MNHEY, CDR2 SMNVEV (reference sequence). The DNA of the CDR3 is TGTGCCAGCGCCGGGGGAGGGTTATACAATGAGCAGTTCTTC. Residues: CASAGGGLYNEQFF.

The chain uses TRBV27 and TRBJ2-5, with a tentative D call TRBD2 (7 bases). With 2 bases removed from V and 7 bases from J, the gap between germline ends came to 11 bases. The CDR3 has 13 amino acids. Germline V gives CDR1 MNHEY, CDR2 SMNVEV (reference sequence). CDR3 protein: CASSLERGGTQYF. Written as DNA, the CDR3 is TGTGCCAGCAGTTTAGAAAGGGGGGGGACCCAGTACTTC.

About this clone itself: Other DNA sequences from this sample encode an identical CDR3 as well. The rearrangement joins TRBV9 to TRBJ2-1; the match to TRBD2 covers 10 bases. Germline V lookup: CDR1 SGDLS, CDR2 YYNGEE. J was trimmed by 7 bases and V by 0 bases; bases with no gene match: 13. The CDR3 consists of 18 residues. In nucleotides, the CDR3 is TGTGCCAGCAGCGTAGGGCTAGCGGGAGAGACGGGTTATAATGAGCAGTTCTTC. Translation: CASSVGLAGETGYNEQFF.

The rearrangement joins TRBV7-7 to TRBJ2-7, with 8 bases matching TRBD1. V shed 5 bases, J shed 0 bases, and the junction held 6 bases outside the gene matches. Germline assignment: CDR1 SSHAT and CDR2 FNYEAQ (reference sequence). The CDR3 contains 15 residues. This CDR3 is CASSLDRGGSYEQYF. The CDR3 coding sequence is TGTGCCAGCAGCCTCGACAGGGGTGGCTCCTACGAGCAGTACTTC. Full variable domain (remainder filled in from reference TRBV7-7 and TRBJ2-7): GAGVSQSPRYKVTKRGQDVTLRCDPISSHATLYWYQQALGQGPEFLTYFNYEAQPDKSGLPSDRFSAERPEGSISTLTIQRTEQRDSAMYRCASSLDRGGSYEQYFGPGTRLTVT.